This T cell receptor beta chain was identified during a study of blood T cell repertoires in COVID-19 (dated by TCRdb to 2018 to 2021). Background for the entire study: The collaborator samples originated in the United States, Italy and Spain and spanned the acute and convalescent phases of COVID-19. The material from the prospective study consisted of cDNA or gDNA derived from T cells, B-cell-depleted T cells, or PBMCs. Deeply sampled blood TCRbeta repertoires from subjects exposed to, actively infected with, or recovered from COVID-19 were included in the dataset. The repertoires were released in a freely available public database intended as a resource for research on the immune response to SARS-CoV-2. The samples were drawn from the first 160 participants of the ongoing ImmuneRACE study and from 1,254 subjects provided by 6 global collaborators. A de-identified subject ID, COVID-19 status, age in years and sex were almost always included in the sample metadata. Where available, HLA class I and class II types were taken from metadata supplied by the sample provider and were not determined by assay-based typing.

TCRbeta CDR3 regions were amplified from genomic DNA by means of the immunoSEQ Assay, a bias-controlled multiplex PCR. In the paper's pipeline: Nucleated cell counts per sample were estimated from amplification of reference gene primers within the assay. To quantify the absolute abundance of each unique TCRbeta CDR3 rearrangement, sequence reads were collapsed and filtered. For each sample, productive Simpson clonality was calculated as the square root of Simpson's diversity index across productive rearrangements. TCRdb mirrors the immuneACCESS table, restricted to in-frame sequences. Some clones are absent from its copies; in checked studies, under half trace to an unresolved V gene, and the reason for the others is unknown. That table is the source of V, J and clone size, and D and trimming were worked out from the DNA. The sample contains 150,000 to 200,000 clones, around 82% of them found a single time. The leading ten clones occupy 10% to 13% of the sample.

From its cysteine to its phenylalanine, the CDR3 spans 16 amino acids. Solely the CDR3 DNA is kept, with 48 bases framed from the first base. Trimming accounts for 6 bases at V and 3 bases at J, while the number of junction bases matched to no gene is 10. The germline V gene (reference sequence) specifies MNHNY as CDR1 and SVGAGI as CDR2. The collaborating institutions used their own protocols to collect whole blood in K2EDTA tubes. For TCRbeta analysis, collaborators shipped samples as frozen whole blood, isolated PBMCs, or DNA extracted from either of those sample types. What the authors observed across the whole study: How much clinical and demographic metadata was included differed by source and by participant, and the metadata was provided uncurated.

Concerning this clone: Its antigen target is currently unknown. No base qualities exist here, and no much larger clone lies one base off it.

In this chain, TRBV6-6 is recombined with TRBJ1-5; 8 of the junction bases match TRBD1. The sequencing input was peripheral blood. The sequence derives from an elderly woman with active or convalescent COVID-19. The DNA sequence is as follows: TGTGCCAGCAGAAGAGGACAGGGTTTCCCCAATCAGCCCCAGCATTTT. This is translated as CASRRGQGFPNQPQHF.